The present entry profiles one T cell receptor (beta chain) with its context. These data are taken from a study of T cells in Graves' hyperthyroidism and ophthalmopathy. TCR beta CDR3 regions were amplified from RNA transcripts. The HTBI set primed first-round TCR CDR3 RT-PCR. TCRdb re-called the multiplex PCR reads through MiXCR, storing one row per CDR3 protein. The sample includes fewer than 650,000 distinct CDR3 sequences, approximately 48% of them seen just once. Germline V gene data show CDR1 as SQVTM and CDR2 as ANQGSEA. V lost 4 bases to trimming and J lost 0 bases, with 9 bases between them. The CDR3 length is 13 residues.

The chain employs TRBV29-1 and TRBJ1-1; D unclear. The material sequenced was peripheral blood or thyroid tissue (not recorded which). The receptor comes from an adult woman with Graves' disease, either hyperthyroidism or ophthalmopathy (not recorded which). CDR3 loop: CSVGGGMNTEAFF. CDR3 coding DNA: TGCAGCGTTGGGGGAGGGATGAACACTGAAGCTTTCTTT.